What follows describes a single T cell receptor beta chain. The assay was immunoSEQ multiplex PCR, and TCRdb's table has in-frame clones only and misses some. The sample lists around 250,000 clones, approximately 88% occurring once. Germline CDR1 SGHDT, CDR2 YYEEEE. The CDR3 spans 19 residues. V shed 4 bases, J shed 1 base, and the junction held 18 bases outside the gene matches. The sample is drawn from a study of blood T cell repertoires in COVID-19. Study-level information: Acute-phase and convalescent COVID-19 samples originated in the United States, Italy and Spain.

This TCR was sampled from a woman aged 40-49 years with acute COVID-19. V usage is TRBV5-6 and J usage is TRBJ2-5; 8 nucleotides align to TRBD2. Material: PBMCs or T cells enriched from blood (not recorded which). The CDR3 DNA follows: TGTGCCAGCAGCCAACCCTTGGATGGACTAGCTGGTCCCCAAGAGACCCAGTACTTC. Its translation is CASSQPLDGLAGPQETQYF.